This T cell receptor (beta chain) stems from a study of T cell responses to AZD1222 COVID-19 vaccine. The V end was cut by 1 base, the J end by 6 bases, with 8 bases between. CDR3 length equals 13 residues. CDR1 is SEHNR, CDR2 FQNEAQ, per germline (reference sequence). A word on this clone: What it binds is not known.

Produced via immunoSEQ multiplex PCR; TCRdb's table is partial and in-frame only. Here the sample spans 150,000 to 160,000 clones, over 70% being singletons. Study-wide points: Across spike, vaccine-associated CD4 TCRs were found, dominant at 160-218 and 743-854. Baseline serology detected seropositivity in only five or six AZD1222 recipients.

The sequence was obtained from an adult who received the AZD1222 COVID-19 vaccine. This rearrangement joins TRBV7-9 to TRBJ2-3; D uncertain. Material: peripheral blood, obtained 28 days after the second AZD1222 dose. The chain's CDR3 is CASSLEDGDTQYF. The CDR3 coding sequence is TGTGCCAGCAGCTTAGAGGACGGGGATACGCAGTATTTT. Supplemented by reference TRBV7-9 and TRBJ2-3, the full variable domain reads DTGVSQNPRHKITKRGQNVTFRCDPISEHNRLYWYRQTLGQGPEFLTYFQNEAQLEKSRLLSDRFSAERPKGSFSTLEIQRTEQGDSAMYLCASSLEDGDTQYFGPGTRLTVL.